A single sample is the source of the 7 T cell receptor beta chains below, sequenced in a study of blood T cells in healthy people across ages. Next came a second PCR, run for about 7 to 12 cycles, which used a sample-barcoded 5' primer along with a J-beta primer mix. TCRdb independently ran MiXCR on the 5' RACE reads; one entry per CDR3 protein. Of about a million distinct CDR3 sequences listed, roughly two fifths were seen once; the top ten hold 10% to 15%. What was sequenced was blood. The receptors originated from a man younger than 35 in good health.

CDR3 DNA sequence: TGTGCCAGCAGCTTACCCCCGAGATCAACTAATGAAAAACTGTTTTTT. This sequence encodes CASSLPPRSTNEKLFF. The gene calls are TRBV7-9 and TRBJ1-4, with D hard to call. This CDR3 is built from 16 residues. Germline values: CDR1 SEHNR, CDR2 FQNEAQ (reference sequence). Trimming shortened V by 2 bases and J by 0 bases, and 10 bases separated the two germline ends.

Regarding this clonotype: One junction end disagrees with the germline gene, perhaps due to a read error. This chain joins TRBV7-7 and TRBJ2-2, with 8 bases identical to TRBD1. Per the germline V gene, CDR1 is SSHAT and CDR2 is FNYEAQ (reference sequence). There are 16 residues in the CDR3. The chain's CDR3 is CASSYSTGAYTGKLFF. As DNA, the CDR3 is TGTGCTAGCAGCTATTCGACAGGGGCCTACACCGGGAAGCTGTTTTTT.

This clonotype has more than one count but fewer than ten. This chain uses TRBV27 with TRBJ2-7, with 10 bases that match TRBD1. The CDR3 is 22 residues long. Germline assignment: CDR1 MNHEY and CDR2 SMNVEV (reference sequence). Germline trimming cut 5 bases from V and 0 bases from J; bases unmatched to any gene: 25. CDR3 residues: CASSPLLPTRDRGFLTSYEQYF. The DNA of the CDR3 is TGTGCCAGCAGTCCACTCCTTCCTACGCGGGACAGGGGATTTTTAACCTCCTACGAGCAGTACTTC.

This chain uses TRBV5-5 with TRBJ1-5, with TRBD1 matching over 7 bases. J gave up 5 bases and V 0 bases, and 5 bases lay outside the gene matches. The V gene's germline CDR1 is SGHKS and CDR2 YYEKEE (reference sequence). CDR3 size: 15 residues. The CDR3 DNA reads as TGTGCCAGCAGCTTGGAGGATACAGGGGATCAGCCCCAGCATTTT. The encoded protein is CASSLEDTGDQPQHF.

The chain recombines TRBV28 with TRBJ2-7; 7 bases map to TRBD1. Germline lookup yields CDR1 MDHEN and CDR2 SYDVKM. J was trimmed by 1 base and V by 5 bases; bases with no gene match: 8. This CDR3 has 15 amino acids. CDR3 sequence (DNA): TGTGCCAGCAGTCCTCCGGGACAGTGGTCCTACGAGCAGTACTTC. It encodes CASSPPGQWSYEQYF.

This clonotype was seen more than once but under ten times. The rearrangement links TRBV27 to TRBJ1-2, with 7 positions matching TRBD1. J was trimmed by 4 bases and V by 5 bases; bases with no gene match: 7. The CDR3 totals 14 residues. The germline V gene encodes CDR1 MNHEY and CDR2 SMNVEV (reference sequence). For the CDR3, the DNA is TGTGCCAGCAGTCCACATGACAGGGCCTATGGCTACACCTTC. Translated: CASSPHDRAYGYTF.

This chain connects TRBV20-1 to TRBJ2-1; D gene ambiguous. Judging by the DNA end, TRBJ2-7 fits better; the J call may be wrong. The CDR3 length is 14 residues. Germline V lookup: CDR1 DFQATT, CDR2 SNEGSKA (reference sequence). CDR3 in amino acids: CSASSRTSSYEQYF. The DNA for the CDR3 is TGCAGTGCTAGCTCGAGAACAAGTAGCTACGAGCAGTACTTC.